This T cell receptor (beta chain) was recorded in a study of human T cells and chemical hapten exposure. Time point specified: patch test 1, 2 weeks after DPC sensitization. The treatment: therapeutic diphenylcyclopropenone sensitization with weekly scalp DPC. This clonotype appeared a few times. TCRdb independently ran MiXCR on the RACE reads; one entry per CDR3 protein. The profile shows around 120,000 distinct CDR3 sequences, approximately 11% of them singletons. V shed 6 bases and J shed 6 bases, with 13 bases lying between them. Germline CDR1 KGHSH, CDR2 LQKENI. The CDR3 is 13 residues long. V gene TRBV18 combines with J gene TRBJ2-3; D remains ambiguous. Material: whole blood, obtained in connection with sensitization to the hapten diphenylcyclopropenone (DPC). The sequence was collected from a woman aged 40 to 50 with alopecia areata. Some clones in this sample may be carry-over from other donors' samples. The CDR3 DNA reads as TGTGCCAGCTCTTCCGGGCCAGTCGATACGCAGTATTTT. This encodes CASSSGPVDTQYF.